This entry concerns a single T cell receptor beta chain. The source of the sample is a study of sequential checkpoint blockade in melanoma. Assay used: immunoSEQ multiplex PCR; TCRdb lists only in-frame clones, some missing. The sample records roughly 20,000 clones, roughly 80% being singletons. The sample's treatment: randomized to nivolumab then ipilimumab (arm A) or the reverse (arm B). Trimming shortened V by 0 bases and J by 0 bases, and 10 bases separated the two germline ends. The CDR3 extends over 15 amino acids. CDR1 SGHRS and CDR2 YFSETQ come from the germline V gene. The clonotype comes from a human donor with melanoma. The input for sequencing was CD8+ T cells sorted from blood (inferred from file names), taken from a patient given nivolumab and ipilimumab in sequence. The chain combines TRBV5-1 with TRBJ2-7; D is unresolved. This CDR3 reads CASSLGPVPSYEQYF. DNA of the CDR3: TGCGCCAGCAGCTTGGGTCCAGTTCCCTCCTACGAGCAGTACTTC.